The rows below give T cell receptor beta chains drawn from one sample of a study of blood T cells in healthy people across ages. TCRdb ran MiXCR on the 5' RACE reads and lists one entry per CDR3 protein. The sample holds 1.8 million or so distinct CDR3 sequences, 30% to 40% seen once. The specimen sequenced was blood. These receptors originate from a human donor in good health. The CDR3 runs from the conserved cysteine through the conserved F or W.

CASSYLGGPTGEQYF,-,TRBV6-2/TRBV6-3
CASSYDGTGRGYNQPQHF,TRBJ1-5,TRBV6-5
CASSYELAFVDTQYF,TRBJ2-3,TRBV6-2/TRBV6-3
CSVELASEQFF,TRBJ2-1,TRBV20-1
CASRPVRGGYEQYF,TRBJ2-7,TRBV2
CASSFPEGETQYF,TRBJ2-5,TRBV5-1
CATSRSPTDLKGYTF,TRBJ1-2,TRBV15
CASSTISGQGTGSPLHF,TRBJ1-6,TRBV3-1
CGSSLNARGTSDEQYF,-,TRBV7-2
CASSLDPSQNEQFF,TRBJ2-1,TRBV11-1
CASSLTGALSYEQYF,TRBJ2-7,TRBV5-1
CSAPVGAGVYTDTQYF,TRBJ2-3,TRBV20-1
CASSFNIAGTDTQYF,TRBJ2-3,TRBV11-2
CASSGMVEGAWNEQFF,TRBJ2-1,TRBV7-2
CASTIRALRWAGPLTDTQYF,TRBJ2-3,TRBV7-9
CASSPTSGGARNEQFF,TRBJ2-1,TRBV2